Presented here are 18 T cell receptor beta chains from one specimen sequenced in a study of cytomegalovirus exposure and HLA in healthy donors. PCR involved 60 Vbeta and 13 Jbeta primers. The table came from immunoSEQ multiplex PCR; TCRdb's copy has only in-frame clones and leaves some out. Of 60,000 to 75,000 clones in the sample, about 60% are singletons; the top ten hold 3% to 3.5%. Sequencing input: PBMCs. Receptors were obtained from a woman in her 50s in good health and CMV-seronegative.

V usage is TRBV6-5 and J usage is TRBJ2-7; D perhaps matches TRBD1 (6 bases). The CDR3 sequence is 14 residues long. CDR1 and CDR2 from the germline V gene are MNHEY and SVGAGI. V lost 6 bases, J lost 6 bases, and 18 bases lay in between. CDR3 in amino acids: CASSRTGITGEQYF. Written as DNA, the CDR3 is TGTGCCAGCAGCCGAACAGGGATTACGGGCGAGCAGTACTTC.

The J gene is TRBJ2-1, the V gene TRBV29-1, with a tentative D call TRBD2 (6 bases). Germline V lookup: CDR1 SQVTM, CDR2 ANQGSEA. This CDR3 has 16 residues. V was clipped by 6 bases and J by 1 base, with 19 bases between them. The CDR3 sequence: CSVPSHLATSYNEQFF. Written as DNA, the CDR3 is TGCAGCGTCCCTTCCCATCTAGCGACTTCCTACAATGAGCAGTTCTTC.

The CDR3 spells CSALTGGNEQFF. CDR3 DNA sequence: TGCAGCGCACTGACAGGCGGCAATGAGCAGTTCTTC. This chain joins TRBV29-1 and TRBJ2-1; possible D gene TRBD1, 6 bases. CDR3 length: 12 residues. Germline V gene sequence: CDR1 SQVTM, CDR2 ANQGSEA. Trimming left V 7 bases short and J 6 bases short, with 13 bases between.

The V call is TRBV19, the J call TRBJ1-2, with D perhaps TRBD1 (5 bases). Per germline, CDR1 LNHDA and CDR2 SQIVND (reference sequence). V gave up 5 bases and J gave up 3 bases, with 19 bases separating them. The CDR3 has 16 amino acids. Written as DNA, the CDR3 is TGTGCCAGTAGTGCCCTAAATCGGGGGGGTGACTATGGCTACACCTTC. This translates into CASSALNRGGDYGYTF.

The gene calls are TRBV5-6 and TRBJ1-1; D is ambiguous. Per the germline V gene, CDR1 is SGHDT and CDR2 is YYEEEE. CDR3 length: 14 amino acids. V was trimmed by 0 bases and J by 3 bases, leaving 9 bases between them. This CDR3 is CASSLGLEYTEAFF. The DNA for the CDR3 is TGTGCCAGCAGCTTGGGCCTGGAGTACACTGAAGCTTTCTTT.

In this sample, this clone turned up a few times. The V call is TRBV5-1, the J call TRBJ2-5; 7 bases line up with TRBD1. The CDR3 totals 15 residues. Germline CDR1 reads SGHRS; CDR2 reads YFSETQ. V lost 7 bases and J lost 0; bases outside the gene matches: 9. CDR3 amino acids: CASRYRGLNQETQYF. The DNA of the CDR3 is TGCGCCAGCCGCTATAGGGGGCTCAACCAAGAGACCCAGTACTTC. Full variable domain (remainder filled in from reference TRBV5-1 and TRBJ2-5): KAGVTQTPRYLIKTRGQQVTLSCSPISGHRSVSWYQQTPGQGLQFLFEYFSETQRNKGNFPGRFSGRQFSNSRSEMNVSTLELGDSALYLCASRYRGLNQETQYFGPGTRLLVL.

This chain joins TRBV19 and TRBJ1-2, with 8 bases lining up with TRBD1. CDR1 is LNHDA, CDR2 SQIVND, per germline (reference sequence). This CDR3 is 18 amino acids long. V trimming: 3 bases; J trimming: 8 bases; junction bases outside the gene matches: 20. CDR3 sequence: CASSIRFGPRGRREGYTF. In DNA form, the CDR3 reads TGTGCCAGTAGTATCCGCTTCGGCCCCAGGGGGCGCCGAGAAGGCTACACCTTC.

This clone occurred a few times. Sequence at one end of the junction differs from germline and may be a read error. This sequence joins TRBV10-3 and TRBJ2-3, with a possible D match to TRBD2 (5 bases). The CDR3 runs 12 residues. Looked up from germline, CDR1 is ENHRY and CDR2 is SYGVKD. The DNA for the CDR3 is TGTGCCATCAGTGAGGTCAGTCTAGCCTTGCATTTT. Translated, it gives CAISEVSLALHF.

This chain uses TRBV19 with TRBJ2-3, with 9 bases aligning to TRBD1. This CDR3 comprises 17 residues. Germline values: CDR1 LNHDA, CDR2 SQIVND (reference sequence). V shed 1 base, J shed 3 bases, and the junction held 8 bases outside the gene matches. This CDR3 reads CASSIASGTGWTDTQYF. Here the CDR3 DNA reads TGTGCCAGTAGTATAGCCTCCGGGACAGGGTGGACAGATACGCAGTATTTT.

J is TRBJ2-3 and V is TRBV14; weak D call: TRBD2 (6 bases). CDR3 length: 16 residues. V lost 2 bases, J lost 4 bases, and 16 bases lay in between. The germline V gene has CDR1 SGHDN and CDR2 FVKESK. The CDR3 DNA follows: TGTGCCAGCAGCCAACTACTCGGGAGTCCCGCAGATACGCAGTATTTT. Its protein is CASSQLLGSPADTQYF.

This clone was detected a few times. The V call is TRBV4-1, the J call TRBJ2-6; the D gene is possibly TRBD1 (5 bases). The germline gives CDR1 MGHRA, CDR2 YSYEKL. The CDR3 has 18 residues. The V end lost 0 bases, the J end lost 0 bases, and 12 bases lay between the germline ends. The CDR3 sequence is CASSQEQARYSGANVLTF. CDR3 in DNA: TGCGCCAGCAGCCAAGAACAGGCCAGATACTCTGGGGCCAACGTCCTGACTTTC.

The chain recombines TRBV18 with TRBJ1-2; 9 bases agree with TRBD1. Germline values: CDR1 KGHSH, CDR2 LQKENI. This CDR3 is built from 14 residues. The junction had 7 bases not matched to a gene; V was cut back by 7 bases and J by 4 bases. CDR3 residues: CASYQTGGSYGYTF. DNA for the CDR3: TGTGCCAGCTACCAGACAGGGGGGAGCTATGGCTACACCTTC.

The J gene is TRBJ2-2, the V gene TRBV5-1, with 13 bases fitting TRBD2. CDR3 size: 16 residues. Per germline, CDR1 SGHRS and CDR2 YFSETQ. The J segment lost 7 bases and the V segment lost 4 bases, leaving 7 bases of the junction unmatched. The CDR3 sequence: CASSAGLAGVGGELFF. Written as DNA, the CDR3 is TGCGCCAGCAGCGCTGGACTAGCGGGAGTGGGCGGGGAGCTGTTTTTT.

The table lists this clone with a few counts. This chain uses TRBV5-4 with TRBJ2-3; D is perhaps TRBD2 (5 bases). Looked up from germline, CDR1 is SGHNT and CDR2 is YYREEE (reference sequence). The CDR3 has 12 amino acids. Trimming left V 4 bases short and J 6 bases short, with 9 bases between. The CDR3 spells CASSRPGDTQYF. The CDR3 DNA reads TGTGCCAGCAGCCGTCCGGGGGATACGCAGTATTTT.

The chain has TRBV11-2 and TRBJ1-2; 8 bases agree with TRBD1. Looked up from germline, CDR1 is SGHAT and CDR2 is FQNNGV. V shed 5 bases and J 5 bases; nucleotides not matched to a gene: 7. The CDR3 totals 14 residues. The CDR3 spells CASSRGQVFYGYTF. CDR3 nucleotide sequence: TGTGCCAGCAGCCGGGGACAGGTTTTTTATGGCTACACCTTC. Full variable domain (outside the CDR3, taken from reference TRBV11-2 and TRBJ1-2): EAGVAQSPRYKIIEKRQSVAFWCNPISGHATLYWYQQILGQGPKLLIQFQNNGVVDDSQLPKDRFSAERLKGVDSTLKIQPAKLEDSAVYLCASSRGQVFYGYTFGSGTRLTVV.

V and J are TRBV7-3 and TRBJ2-7, with D maybe TRBD1 (6 bases). The V end was cut by 2 bases, the J end by 7 bases, with 9 bases between. The CDR3 has 12 residues. Germline V CDR1 and CDR2: SGHTA, FQGTGA. In DNA form, the CDR3 reads TGTGCCAGCAGCTTATCGACAGGAGAGCAGTACTTC. Protein: CASSLSTGEQYF.

J is TRBJ2-4 and V is TRBV5-1; D is perhaps TRBD2 (5 bases). Germline CDR1 reads SGHRS; CDR2 reads YFSETQ. V lost 0 bases to trimming and J lost 8 bases, with 12 bases between them. The CDR3 loop spans 14 amino acids. This CDR3 is CASSLGREGDIQYF. The DNA for the CDR3 is TGCGCCAGCAGCTTGGGGCGAGAGGGAGACATTCAGTACTTC.

This clone has a single count. The V and J genes are TRBV27 and TRBJ1-2; 7 nucleotides match TRBD1. CDR3 length: 13 amino acids. CDR1 and CDR2 from the germline V gene are MNHEY and SMNVEV (reference sequence). V trimming: 2 bases; J trimming: 7 bases; junction bases outside the gene matches: 4. DNA of the CDR3: TGTGCCAGCAGTTTAAGGGGGCAGGGTGGCTACACCTTC. As protein: CASSLRGQGGYTF.